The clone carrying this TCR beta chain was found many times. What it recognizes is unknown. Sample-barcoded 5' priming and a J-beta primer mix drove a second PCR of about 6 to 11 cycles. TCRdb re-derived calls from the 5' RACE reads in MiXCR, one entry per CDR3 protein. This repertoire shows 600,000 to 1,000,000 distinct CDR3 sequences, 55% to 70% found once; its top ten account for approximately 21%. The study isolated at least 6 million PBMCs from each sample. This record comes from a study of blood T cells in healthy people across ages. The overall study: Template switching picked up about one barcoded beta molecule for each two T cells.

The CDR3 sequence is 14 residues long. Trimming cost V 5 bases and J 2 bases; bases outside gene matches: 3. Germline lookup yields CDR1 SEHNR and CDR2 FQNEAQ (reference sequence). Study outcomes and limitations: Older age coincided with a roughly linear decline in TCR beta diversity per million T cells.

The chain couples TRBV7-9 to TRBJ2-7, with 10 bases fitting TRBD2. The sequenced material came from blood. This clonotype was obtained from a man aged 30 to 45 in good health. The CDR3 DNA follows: TGTGCCAGCAGCCCTAGCGGGAGCCCCTACGAGCAGTACTTC. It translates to CASSPSGSPYEQYF.